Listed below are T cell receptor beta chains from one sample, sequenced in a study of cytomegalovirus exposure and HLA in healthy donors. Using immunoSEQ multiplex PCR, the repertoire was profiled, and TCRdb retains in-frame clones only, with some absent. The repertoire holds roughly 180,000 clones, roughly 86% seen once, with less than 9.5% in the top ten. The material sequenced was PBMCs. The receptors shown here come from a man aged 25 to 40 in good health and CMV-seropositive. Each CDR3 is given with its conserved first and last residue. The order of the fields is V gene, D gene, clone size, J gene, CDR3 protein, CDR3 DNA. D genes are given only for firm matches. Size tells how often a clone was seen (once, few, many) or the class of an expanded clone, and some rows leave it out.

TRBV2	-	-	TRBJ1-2	CASSGQKNYGYTF	TGTGCCAGCAGCGGACAGAAGAACTATGGCTACACCTTC
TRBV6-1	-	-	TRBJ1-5	CASSEAVGWNQPQHF	TGTGCCAGCAGTGAAGCTGTCGGGTGGAATCAGCCCCAGCATTTT
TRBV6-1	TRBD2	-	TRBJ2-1	CATRRGGGKVEQFF	TGTGCCACTCGTAGGGGCGGGGGTAAGGTTGAGCAGTTCTTC
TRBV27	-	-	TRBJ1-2	CASSPQGVYYGYTF	TGTGCCAGCAGTCCTCAGGGAGTGTACTATGGCTACACCTTC
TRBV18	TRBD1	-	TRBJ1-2	CASSPLAGGVDYGYTF	TGTGCCAGCTCACCCTTAGCAGGGGGAGTGGACTATGGCTACACCTTC
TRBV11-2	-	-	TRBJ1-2	CASSPALGVGYGYTF	TGTGCCAGCAGCCCGGCCCTGGGGGTCGGGTATGGCTACACCTTC
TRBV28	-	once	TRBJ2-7	CASTEDHEQYF	TGTGCCAGCACCGAGGACCACGAGCAGTACTTC
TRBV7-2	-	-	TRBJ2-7	CASSTTAAYYEQYF	TGTGCCAGCAGCACTACCGCGGCATACTACGAGCAGTACTTC
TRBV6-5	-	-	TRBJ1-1	CASSYDMNTEAFF	TGTGCCAGCAGTTATGACATGAACACTGAAGCTTTCTTT
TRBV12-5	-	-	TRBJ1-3	CASGLVSGPSGNTIYF	TGTGCTAGTGGTTTGGTATCGGGTCCCTCTGGAAACACCATATATTTT
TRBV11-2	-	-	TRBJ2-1	CASSSGTSLYNEQFF	TGTGCCAGCAGCTCTGGGACTTCGCTTTACAATGAGCAGTTCTTC
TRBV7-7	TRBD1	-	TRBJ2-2	CASSPGGGNTGELFF	TGTGCCAGCAGCCCAGGGGGCGGGAACACCGGGGAGCTGTTTTTT
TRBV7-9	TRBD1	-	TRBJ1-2	CASRHLRGDRYGYTF	TGTGCCAGCAGGCACCTCAGGGGGGACCGCTATGGCTACACCTTC
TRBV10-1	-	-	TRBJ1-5	CAVTGNQPQHF	TGCGCCGTCACCGGCAATCAGCCCCAGCATTTT
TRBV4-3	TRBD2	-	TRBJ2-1	CASSPGLGNNEQFF	TGCGCCAGCAGCCCCGGACTAGGTAACAATGAGCAGTTCTTC
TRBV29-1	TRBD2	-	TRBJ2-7	CSVPGLAAYEQYF	TGCAGCGTACCGGGACTAGCGGCTTACGAGCAGTACTTC
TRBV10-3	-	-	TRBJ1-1	CAIRGGDHTEAFF	TGTGCCATCAGGGGAGGGGACCATACTGAAGCTTTCTTT
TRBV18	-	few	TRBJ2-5	CASSSIRRSDTQETQYF	TGTGCCAGCTCATCCATCCGACGTTCGGACACTCAAGAGACCCAGTACTTC
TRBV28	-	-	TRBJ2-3	CASSLLGTDTQYF	TGTGCCAGCAGTTTATTGGGGACAGATACGCAGTATTTT
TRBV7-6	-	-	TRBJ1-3	CASSRGQSSGNTIYF	TGTGCCAGCAGCCGAGGACAGTCTTCTGGAAACACCATATATTTT
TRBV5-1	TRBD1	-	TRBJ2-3	CASSFVYPGGSADTQYF	TGCGCCAGCAGCTTTGTGTACCCAGGGGGATCGGCAGATACGCAGTATTTT
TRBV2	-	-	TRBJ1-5	CASSLAGEQPQHF	TGTGCCAGTAGCCTTGCAGGGGAACAGCCCCAGCATTTT
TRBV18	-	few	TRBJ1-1	CASSPQTGRTEAFF	TGTGCCAGCTCACCACAAACAGGGCGCACTGAAGCTTTCTTT
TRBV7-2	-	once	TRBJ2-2	CASSKSPVLDGELFF	TGTGCCAGCAGCAAAAGCCCCGTGTTGGACGGGGAGCTGTTTTTT
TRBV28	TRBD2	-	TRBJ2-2	CASSLRTSVGELFF	TGTGCCAGCAGTTTGAGGACTAGTGTCGGGGAGCTGTTTTTT
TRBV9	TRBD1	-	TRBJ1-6	CASSTPGQGDSPLHF	TGTGCCAGCAGCACACCGGGACAGGGGGATTCACCCCTCCACTTT
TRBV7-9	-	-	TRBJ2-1	CASSTPPVNEQFF	TGTGCCAGCAGCACACCGCCGGTGAATGAGCAGTTCTTC
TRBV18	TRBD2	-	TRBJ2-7	CASSTRGLAGERLINEQYF	TGTGCCAGCTCAACTAGGGGACTAGCGGGAGAGCGACTCATCAACGAGCAGTACTTC
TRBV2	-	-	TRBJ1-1	CASSEQVAFF	TGTGCCAGCAGTGAACAGGTAGCTTTCTTT
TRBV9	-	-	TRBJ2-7	CASSPSGLSSYEQYF	TGTGCCAGCAGCCCCTCGGGGCTAAGCTCCTACGAGCAGTACTTC
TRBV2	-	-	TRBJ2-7	CASSRVNEQYF	TGTGCCAGCTCCAGGGTTAACGAGCAGTACTTC
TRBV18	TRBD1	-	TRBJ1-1	CASSPQEDREAFF	TGTGCCAGCTCACCACAGGAGGACAGGGAAGCTTTCTTT
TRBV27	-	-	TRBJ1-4	CASSYLSQNEKLFF	TGTGCCAGCAGTTACTTAAGTCAAAATGAAAAACTGTTTTTT
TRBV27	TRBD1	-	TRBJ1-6	CASSGPNRGRSPLHF	TGTGCCAGCAGCGGCCCGAACAGGGGGCGATCACCCCTCCACTTT
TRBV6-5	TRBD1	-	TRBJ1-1	CASNRNRGTPAFF	TGTGCCAGCAATAGAAACAGGGGAACTCCCGCTTTCTTT
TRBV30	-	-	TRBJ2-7	CAWSRPGDEQYF	TGTGCCTGGAGCCGACCCGGGGACGAGCAGTACTTC
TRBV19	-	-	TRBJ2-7	CASSAAEVYEQYF	TGTGCCAGTAGTGCAGCAGAGGTCTACGAGCAGTACTTC
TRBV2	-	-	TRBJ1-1	CASSARAANTEAFF	TGTGCCAGCAGTGCAAGGGCGGCGAACACTGAAGCTTTCTTT
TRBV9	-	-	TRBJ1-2	CASSPRSSYGYTF	TGTGCCAGCAGCCCCCGGAGTTCCTATGGCTACACCTTC
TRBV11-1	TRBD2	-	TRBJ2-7	CASSGTSGSLYEQYF	TGTGCCAGCAGCGGTACTAGCGGGAGCTTATACGAGCAGTACTTC
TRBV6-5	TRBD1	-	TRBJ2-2	CASSSTGGGHGELFF	TGTGCCAGCAGTTCGACAGGGGGTGGGCACGGGGAGCTGTTTTTT
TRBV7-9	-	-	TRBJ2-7	CASSLSLGLEQYF	TGTGCCAGCAGCCTCTCCTTGGGGCTCGAGCAGTACTTC
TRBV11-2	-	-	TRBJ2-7	CASSLGRGTVRTYEQYF	TGTGCCAGCAGCTTAGGACGGGGGACAGTCCGTACCTACGAGCAGTACTTC
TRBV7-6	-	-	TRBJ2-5	CASSMRDMVFQETQYF	TGTGCCAGCAGCATGAGGGACATGGTATTCCAAGAGACCCAGTACTTC
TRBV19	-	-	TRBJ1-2	CASSIGQGYGYTF	TGTGCCAGTAGTATCGGTCAGGGCTATGGCTACACCTTC
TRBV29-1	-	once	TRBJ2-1	CSVVRYNEQFF	TGCAGCGTTGTCCGGTACAATGAGCAGTTCTTC
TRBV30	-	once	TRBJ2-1	CAWSGVAYNEQFF	TGTGCCTGGAGTGGCGTGGCCTACAATGAGCAGTTCTTC
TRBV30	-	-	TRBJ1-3	CALQGLSGGNTIYF	TGTGCCCTTCAAGGCCTAAGCGGTGGAAACACCATATATTTT
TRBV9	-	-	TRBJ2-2	CASSVEEQWNTGELFF	TGTGCCAGCAGCGTAGAGGAACAGTGGAACACCGGGGAGCTGTTTTTT
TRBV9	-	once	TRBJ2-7	CASSVAGTNVYEQYF	TGTGCCAGCAGCGTAGCTGGGACCAACGTGTACGAGCAGTACTTC
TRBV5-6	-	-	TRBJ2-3	CASSLVRDTQYF	TGTGCCAGCAGCCTGGTTCGGGATACGCAGTATTTT